Listed below are T cell receptor beta chains from one sample, sequenced in a study of breast tumors, draining lymph nodes, adjacent tissues. From the multiplex PCR reads, TCRdb called clonotypes with MiXCR, one entry per CDR3 protein. The table has 13,000 or so distinct CDR3 sequences, 45% to 55% seen once. Sequencing was carried out using tumor-adjacent breast tissue. Receptors were obtained from a female donor with breast cancer. Some clones in this sample may be carry-over from other donors' samples. Each CDR3 is given with its conserved first and last residue. Each record gives: V gene, clone size, D gene, J gene, CDR3 DNA, CDR3 protein. A D gene is named only where the DNA matches it firmly. Size values are once, few and many counts, or a class for expanded clones, and some rows have none.

>TRBV7-8|many|NA|TRBJ2-5
TGTGCCAGCAGCGTCCTAGGCGGTGAGACCCAGTACTTC
CASSVLGGETQYF
>TRBV13|NA|NA|TRBJ1-2
TGTGCCAGCAGCTTGACTACCCAGGGGAACTATGGCTACACCTTC
CASSLTTQGNYGYTF
>TRBV5-1|few|TRBD1|TRBJ1-2
TGCGCCAGCAGCTTGTCGACAGGGGATGGCTACACCTTC
CASSLSTGDGYTF
>TRBV5-6|many|TRBD2|TRBJ2-3
TGTGCCAGCAGCCCTAGCGGGAGCCTTGGGGATACGCAGTATTTT
CASSPSGSLGDTQYF
>TRBV12-3/TRBV12-4|medium-sized|NA|TRBJ2-1
TGTGCCAGCAGTGGCGGTGGGGGGCGAAATGAGCAGTTCTTC
CASSGGGGRNEQFF
>TRBV7-6|medium-sized|NA|TRBJ2-7
TGTGCCAGCAGCTTAGGGTCCTACGAGCAGTACTTC
CASSLGSYEQYF
>TRBV30|NA|TRBD1|TRBJ1-2
TGTGCCTGGAGTAAGGGGGCCGGTGGCTACACCTTC
CAWSKGAGGYTF
>TRBV7-7|NA|NA|TRBJ2-3
TGTGCTAGCAGCCCGAATAGCGGCATCACAGATACGCAGTATTTT
CASSPNSGITDTQYF
>TRBV4-2|medium-sized|TRBD1|TRBJ2-1
TGTGCCAGCAGCCAAGGGGGGACAGGGGGCTACAATGAGCAGTTCTTC
CASSQGGTGGYNEQFF
>TRBV20-1|few|TRBD1|TRBJ1-2
TGCAGTGCTCCTCGTATAGGGGGCCCTAACTATGGCTACACCTTC
CSAPRIGGPNYGYTF
>TRBV7-2|NA|NA|TRBJ2-1
TGTGCCAGCAGCTTAGTTGTCGGGACCCTATACAATGAGCAGTTCTTC
CASSLVVGTLYNEQFF
>TRBV2|NA|NA|TRBJ2-2
TGTGCCAGCATCGAAAGGAACGTCGGGGAGCTGTTTTTT
CASIERNVGELFF
>TRBV12-3/TRBV12-4|NA|TRBD2|TRBJ2-3
TGTGCCAGCAGTAGGACTAGCGGGAGTAGCGCAGATACGCAGTATTTT
CASSRTSGSSADTQYF
>TRBV10-3|medium-sized|NA|TRBJ2-3
TGTGCCATCAGTGCAAGGGGAAACACAGATACGCAGTATTTT
CAISARGNTDTQYF
>TRBV5-1|hyperexpanded|TRBD1|TRBJ1-5
TGCGCCAGCAGCGCCGGGACAGTTAATCAGCCCCAGCATTTT
CASSAGTVNQPQHF
>TRBV10-3|many|TRBD2|TRBJ2-7
TGTGCCATCAGACCAGCGGGAGCCCTCTACGAGCAGTACTTC
CAIRPAGALYEQYF
>TRBV18|many|NA|TRBJ2-5
TGTGCCAGCTCAGGAATCCGGGAGACCCAGTACTTC
CASSGIRETQYF
>TRBV7-2|NA|NA|TRBJ2-3
TGTGCCAGCAGCCCCAGGGGAGCGGGTTCCACAGATACGCAGTATTTT
CASSPRGAGSTDTQYF
>TRBV13|NA|TRBD2|TRBJ2-3
TGTGCCAGCAGCACACTACGGACTAGCGGGGGGGCCGTGGGGGCAGATACGCAGTATTTT
CASSTLRTSGGAVGADTQYF
>TRBV12-3/TRBV12-4|NA|TRBD2|TRBJ2-3
TGTGCCAGCAGTTTAGGGACTAGCGTGAGAGATACGCAGTATTTT
CASSLGTSVRDTQYF
>TRBV5-1|many|NA|TRBJ2-3
TGCGCCAGCAGCACGGGGCCTTTAACAGATACGCAGTATTTT
CASSTGPLTDTQYF
>TRBV5-5|few|NA|TRBJ1-4
TGTGCCAGCAGCCTGGCCGGGGAGAAGGGTGAAAAACTGTTTTTT
CASSLAGEKGEKLFF
>TRBV5-6|NA|TRBD2|TRBJ2-7
TGTGCCAGCAGCTGGACTAGCGCGTCCTACGAGCAGTACTTC
CASSWTSASYEQYF
>TRBV6-6|medium-sized|TRBD1|TRBJ1-2
TGTGCCAGCAGTCACCCGACAGGGAAGGAGGGCTACACCTTC
CASSHPTGKEGYTF
>TRBV6-2/TRBV6-3|many|NA|TRBJ2-7
TGTGCCAGCATGGATCAGGCCCCCGCGGAGCAGTACTTC
CASMDQAPAEQYF
>TRBV7-9|NA|NA|TRBJ1-6
TGTGCCAGCAGCTGGGCCCCCGCCGGTTCACCCCTCCACTTT
CASSWAPAGSPLHF
>TRBV6-6|many|TRBD2|TRBJ2-3
TGTGCCAGCAGTGGATTCCTGCTAGCGGGCACAGATACGCAGTATTTT
CASSGFLLAGTDTQYF
>TRBV7-3|medium-sized|TRBD1|TRBJ1-3
TGTGCCAGCAGCTCAGGACAGGGAACTGGAAACACCATATATTTT
CASSSGQGTGNTIYF
>TRBV19|many|NA|TRBJ2-3
TGTGCCAGTAGTACTGGGACTAGCACAGATACGCAGTATTTT
CASSTGTSTDTQYF
>TRBV4-1|NA|NA|TRBJ2-1
TGCGCCAGCAGCCAAGGGACAAACTCCTACAATGAGCAGTTCTTC
CASSQGTNSYNEQFF
>TRBV3-1|medium-sized|NA|TRBJ1-4
TGTGCCAGCAGCCAGATGGGGGGGCCGAGAGAAAAACTGTTTTTT
CASSQMGGPREKLFF
>TRBV20-1|NA|NA|TRBJ2-7
TGCAGTGCTAGAGATTACCAGGTCGGGTCCTACGAGCAGTACTTC
CSARDYQVGSYEQYF
>TRBV20-1|NA|TRBD2|TRBJ2-1
TGCAGTGCTCCCTCGGGAGGGGACTCGCTCTACAATGAGCAGTTCTTC
CSAPSGGDSLYNEQFF
>TRBV7-9|NA|TRBD2|TRBJ2-1
TGTGCCAGCAGCTTATTTCTAGCGGGAGGAGTAGACGAGCAGTTCTTC
CASSLFLAGGVDEQFF
>TRBV7-6|NA|TRBD1|TRBJ2-7
TGTGCCAGCAGCTTAGCGACAGGGTACGAGCAGTACTTC
CASSLATGYEQYF
>TRBV9|medium-sized|TRBD2|TRBJ2-5
TGTGCCAGCACCTGGGAGGGAGCGTTGGGAGAGACCCAGTACTTC
CASTWEGALGETQYF
>TRBV19|NA|TRBD1|TRBJ1-6
TGTGCCAGTAGTGGACAGGGGAAGTATAATTCACCCCTCCACTTT
CASSGQGKYNSPLHF
>TRBV5-1|medium-sized|TRBD1|TRBJ2-3
TGCGCCAGCAGCGTAAGGGGGCACGGAGATACGCAGTATTTT
CASSVRGHGDTQYF
>TRBV5-1|medium-sized|NA|TRBJ1-3
TGCGCCAGCAGCTTGGGAGGGTCCGGAAACACCATATATTTT
CASSLGGSGNTIYF